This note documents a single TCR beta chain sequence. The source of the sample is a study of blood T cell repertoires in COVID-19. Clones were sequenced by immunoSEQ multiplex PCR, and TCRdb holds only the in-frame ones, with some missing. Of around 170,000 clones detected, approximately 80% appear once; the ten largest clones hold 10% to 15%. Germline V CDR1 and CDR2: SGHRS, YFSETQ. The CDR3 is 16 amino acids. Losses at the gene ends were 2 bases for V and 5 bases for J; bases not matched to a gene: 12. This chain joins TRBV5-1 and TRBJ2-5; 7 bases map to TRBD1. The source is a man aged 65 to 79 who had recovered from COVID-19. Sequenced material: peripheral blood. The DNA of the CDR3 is TGCGCCAGCAGCTTTGGACAGGCGCCTAGACGGGAGACCCAGTACTTC. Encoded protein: CASSFGQAPRRETQYF.